Given below is one T cell receptor (beta chain) in context. The CDR3 has 15 residues. Trimming at V came to 7 bases and at J to 3 bases, leaving 10 bases not matched to a gene. Germline V lookup: CDR1 ENHRY, CDR2 SYGVKD. The data derive from a study of identical twins. Template switching (which added a universal primer site) was used, and cDNA carried unique molecular identifiers. TCRdb re-called the 5' RACE reads through MiXCR, storing one row per CDR3 protein. Altogether around 530,000 distinct CDR3 sequences are present, roughly 15% being singletons, with the ten largest covering roughly 0.42%. This same sample was also taken into another study, of yellow fever vaccine responses in identical twins.

The chain carries TRBV10-3 and TRBJ1-1; TRBD1 matches at 8 bases. Sequencing was done on a sample of CD4+ T cells sorted from blood. The sequence derives from a woman between 18 and 29 years old in good health. In DNA form, the CDR3 reads TGTGCCATCACTAAAAAACAGGGGGAAGACACTGAAGCTTTCTTT. Its translation: CAITKKQGEDTEAFF.